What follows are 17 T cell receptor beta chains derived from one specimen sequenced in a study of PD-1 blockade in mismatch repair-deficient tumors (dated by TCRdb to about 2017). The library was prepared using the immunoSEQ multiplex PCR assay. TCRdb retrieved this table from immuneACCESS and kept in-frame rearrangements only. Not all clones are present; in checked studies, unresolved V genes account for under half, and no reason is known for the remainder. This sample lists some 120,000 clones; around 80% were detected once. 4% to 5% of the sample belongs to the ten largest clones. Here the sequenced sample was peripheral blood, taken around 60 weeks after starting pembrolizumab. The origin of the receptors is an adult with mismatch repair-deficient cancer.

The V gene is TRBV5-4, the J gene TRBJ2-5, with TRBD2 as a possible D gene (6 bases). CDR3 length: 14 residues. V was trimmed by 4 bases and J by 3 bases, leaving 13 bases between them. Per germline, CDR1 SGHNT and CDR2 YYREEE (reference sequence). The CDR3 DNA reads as TGTGCCAGCAGCCCGGTGGTAGCGGAAGAGACCCAGTACTTC. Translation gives CASSPVVAEETQYF.

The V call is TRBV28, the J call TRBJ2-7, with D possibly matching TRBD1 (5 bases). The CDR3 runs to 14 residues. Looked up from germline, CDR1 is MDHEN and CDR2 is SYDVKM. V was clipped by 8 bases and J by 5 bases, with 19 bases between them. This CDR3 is CASPLSLGAHEQYF. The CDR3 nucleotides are TGTGCCAGCCCCCTTTCCTTAGGGGCCCACGAGCAGTACTTC.

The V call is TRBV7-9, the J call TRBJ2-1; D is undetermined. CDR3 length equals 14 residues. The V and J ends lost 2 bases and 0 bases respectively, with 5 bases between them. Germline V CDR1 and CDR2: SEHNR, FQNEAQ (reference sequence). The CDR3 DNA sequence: TGTGCCAGCAGCTTACGGAGCTCCTACAATGAGCAGTTCTTC. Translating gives CASSLRSSYNEQFF.

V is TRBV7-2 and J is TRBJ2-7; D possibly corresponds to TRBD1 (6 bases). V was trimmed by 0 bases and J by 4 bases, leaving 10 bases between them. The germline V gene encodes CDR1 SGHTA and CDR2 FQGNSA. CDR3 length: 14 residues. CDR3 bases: TGTGCCAGCAGCTTAGCAGGGACATTTTACGAGCAGTACTTC. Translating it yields CASSLAGTFYEQYF.

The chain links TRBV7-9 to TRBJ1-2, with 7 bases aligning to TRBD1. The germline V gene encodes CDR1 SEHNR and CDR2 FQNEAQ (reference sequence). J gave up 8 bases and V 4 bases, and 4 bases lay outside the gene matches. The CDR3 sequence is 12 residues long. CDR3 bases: TGTGCCAGCAGCTACGACAGGGACGGCTACACCTTC. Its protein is CASSYDRDGYTF.

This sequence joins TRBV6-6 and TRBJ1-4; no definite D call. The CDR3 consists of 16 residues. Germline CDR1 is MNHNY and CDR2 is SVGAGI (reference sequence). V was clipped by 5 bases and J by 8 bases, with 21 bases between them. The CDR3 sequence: CASSQLLKGWEEKLFF. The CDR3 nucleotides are TGTGCCAGCAGTCAATTACTAAAGGGCTGGGAGGAAAAACTGTTTTTT.

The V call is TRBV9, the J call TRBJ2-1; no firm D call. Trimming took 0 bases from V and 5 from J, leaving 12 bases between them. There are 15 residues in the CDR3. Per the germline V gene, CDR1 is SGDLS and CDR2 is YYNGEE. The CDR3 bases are TGTGCCAGCAGCGTAGAGATGTTACCGAACAATGAGCAGTTCTTC. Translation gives CASSVEMLPNNEQFF. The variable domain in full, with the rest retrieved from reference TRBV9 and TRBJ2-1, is DSGVTQTPKHLITATGQRVTLRCSPRSGDLSVYWYQQSLDQGLQFLIQYYNGEERAKGNILERFSAQQFPDLHSELNLSSLELGDSALYFCASSVEMLPNNEQFFGPGTRLTVL.

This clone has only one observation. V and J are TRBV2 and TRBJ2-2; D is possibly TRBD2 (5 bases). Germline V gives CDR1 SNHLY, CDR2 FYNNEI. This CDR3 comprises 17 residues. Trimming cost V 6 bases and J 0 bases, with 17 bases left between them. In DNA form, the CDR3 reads TGTGCCAGCAGCGCCTCACTAGTCCCCTCGAACACCGGGGAGCTGTTTTTT. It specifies CASSASLVPSNTGELFF.

CDR3 DNA sequence: TGTGCCAGTAGTGGGAGCCCAGATACGCAGTATTTT. Amino acid sequence: CASSGSPDTQYF. This chain joins TRBV19 and TRBJ2-3, with a possible D match to TRBD2 (5 bases). The CDR3 has 12 amino acids. V lost 5 bases and J lost 4, with 7 bases in between. Germline CDR1 LNHDA, CDR2 SQIVND (reference sequence).

The chain's CDR3 is CASSLAGGPNRDTIYF. Here the CDR3 DNA reads TGTGCCAGCAGCTTAGCCGGGGGTCCTAATAGGGACACCATATATTTT. The genes are TRBV7-2 and TRBJ1-3, with D perhaps TRBD1 (5 bases). Germline assignment: CDR1 SGHTA and CDR2 FQGNSA. The CDR3 extends over 16 amino acids. V was clipped by 0 bases and J by 8 bases, with 17 bases between them. Drawing the rest from reference TRBV7-2 and TRBJ1-3, the complete variable domain is GAGVSQSPSNKVTEKGKDVELRCDPISGHTALYWYRQSLGQGLEFLIYFQGNSAPDKSGLPSDRFSAERTGGSVSTLTIQRTQQEDSAVYLCASSLAGGPNRDTIYFGEGSWLTVV.

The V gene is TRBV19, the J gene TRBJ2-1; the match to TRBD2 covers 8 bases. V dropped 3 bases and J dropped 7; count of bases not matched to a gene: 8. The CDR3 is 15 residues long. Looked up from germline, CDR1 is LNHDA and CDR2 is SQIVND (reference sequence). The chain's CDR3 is CASSMNGRAVNEQFF. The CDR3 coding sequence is TGTGCCAGTAGTATGAACGGGAGGGCCGTGAATGAGCAGTTCTTC.

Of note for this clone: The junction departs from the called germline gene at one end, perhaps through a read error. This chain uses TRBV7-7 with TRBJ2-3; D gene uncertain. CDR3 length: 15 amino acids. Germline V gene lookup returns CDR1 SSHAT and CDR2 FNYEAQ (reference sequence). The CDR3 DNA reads TGTGCTAGCAGCTTAGAGGCAGGACGCACAGATACGCAGTATTTT. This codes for CASSLEAGRTDTQYF.

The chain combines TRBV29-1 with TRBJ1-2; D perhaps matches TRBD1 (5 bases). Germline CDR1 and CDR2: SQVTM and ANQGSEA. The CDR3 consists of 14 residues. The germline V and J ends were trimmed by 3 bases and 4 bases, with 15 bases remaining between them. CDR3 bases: TGCAGCGTTGATAGCCTTACAGGCGGCTATGGCTACACCTTC. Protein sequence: CSVDSLTGGYGYTF.

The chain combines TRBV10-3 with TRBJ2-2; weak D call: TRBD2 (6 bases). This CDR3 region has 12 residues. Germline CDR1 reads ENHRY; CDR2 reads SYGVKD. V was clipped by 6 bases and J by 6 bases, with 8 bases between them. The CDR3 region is CAIRGGSGELFF. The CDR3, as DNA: TGTGCCATCAGGGGGGGTTCCGGGGAGCTGTTTTTT.

The CDR3 region has the DNA TGTGCCAGCAGTGAATCGGGCAGGACCGGGGAGCTGTTTTTT. The encoded protein is CASSESGRTGELFF. The rearrangement uses TRBV25-1 and TRBJ2-2; D is unresolved. This CDR3 has 14 residues. Germline V gene sequence: CDR1 MGHDK, CDR2 SYGVNS. The V gene lost 1 base and the J gene lost 5 bases, with 8 bases spanning the gap.

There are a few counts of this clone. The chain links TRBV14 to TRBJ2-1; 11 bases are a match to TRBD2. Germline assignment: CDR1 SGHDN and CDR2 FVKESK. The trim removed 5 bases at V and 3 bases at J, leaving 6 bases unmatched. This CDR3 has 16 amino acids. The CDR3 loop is CASSLLAGGHYNEQFF. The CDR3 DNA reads TGTGCCAGCAGCTTATTAGCGGGAGGGCACTACAATGAGCAGTTCTTC.

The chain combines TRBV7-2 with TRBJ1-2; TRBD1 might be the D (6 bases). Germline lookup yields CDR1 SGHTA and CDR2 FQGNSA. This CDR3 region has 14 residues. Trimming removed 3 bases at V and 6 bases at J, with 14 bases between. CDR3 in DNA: TGTGCCAGCAGCTTCGAATACAGGGTTGATGGCTACACCTTC. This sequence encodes CASSFEYRVDGYTF.